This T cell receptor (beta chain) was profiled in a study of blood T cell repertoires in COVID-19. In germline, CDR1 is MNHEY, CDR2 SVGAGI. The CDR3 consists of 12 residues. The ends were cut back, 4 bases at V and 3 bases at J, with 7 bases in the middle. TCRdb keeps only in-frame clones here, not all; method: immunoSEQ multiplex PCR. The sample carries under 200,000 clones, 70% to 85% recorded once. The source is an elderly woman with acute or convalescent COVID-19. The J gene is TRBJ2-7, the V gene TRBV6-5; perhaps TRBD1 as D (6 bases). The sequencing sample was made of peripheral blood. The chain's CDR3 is CASSWDNYEQYF. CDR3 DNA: TGTGCCAGCAGTTGGGACAACTACGAGCAGTACTTC.